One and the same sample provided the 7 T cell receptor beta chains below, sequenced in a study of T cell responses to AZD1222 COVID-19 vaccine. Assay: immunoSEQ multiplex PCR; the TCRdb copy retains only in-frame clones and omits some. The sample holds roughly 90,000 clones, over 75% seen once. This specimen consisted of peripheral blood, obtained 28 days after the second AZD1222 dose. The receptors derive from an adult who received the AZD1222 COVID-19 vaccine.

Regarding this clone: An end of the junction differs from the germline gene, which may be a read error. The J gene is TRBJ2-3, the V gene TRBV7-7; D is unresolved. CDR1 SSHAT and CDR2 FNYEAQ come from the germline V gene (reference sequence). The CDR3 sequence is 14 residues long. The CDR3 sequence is CASSLDRATDTQYF. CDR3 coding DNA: TGTGCTAGCAGCTTAGATCGGGCGACAGATACGCAGTATTTT.

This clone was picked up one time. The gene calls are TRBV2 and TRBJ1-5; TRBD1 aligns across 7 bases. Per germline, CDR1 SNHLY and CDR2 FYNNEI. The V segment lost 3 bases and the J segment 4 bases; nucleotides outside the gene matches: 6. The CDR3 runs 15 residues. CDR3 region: CASSDRGTANQPQHF. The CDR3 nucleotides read TGTGCCAGCAGTGACCGCGGGACAGCTAATCAGCCCCAGCATTTT.

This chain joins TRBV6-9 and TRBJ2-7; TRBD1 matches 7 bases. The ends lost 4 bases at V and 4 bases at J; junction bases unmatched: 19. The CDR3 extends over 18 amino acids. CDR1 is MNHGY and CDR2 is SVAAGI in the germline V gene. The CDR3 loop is CASSSIPFSTGKPYEQYF. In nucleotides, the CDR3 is TGTGCCAGCAGTTCTATACCCTTCTCGACAGGGAAACCTTACGAGCAGTACTTC.

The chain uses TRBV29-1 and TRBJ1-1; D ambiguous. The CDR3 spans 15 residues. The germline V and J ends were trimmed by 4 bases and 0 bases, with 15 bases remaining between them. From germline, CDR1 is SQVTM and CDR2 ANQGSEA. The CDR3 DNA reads TGCAGCGTTGGACCCGGTTGGGCAATGAACACTGAAGCTTTCTTT. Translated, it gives CSVGPGWAMNTEAFF.

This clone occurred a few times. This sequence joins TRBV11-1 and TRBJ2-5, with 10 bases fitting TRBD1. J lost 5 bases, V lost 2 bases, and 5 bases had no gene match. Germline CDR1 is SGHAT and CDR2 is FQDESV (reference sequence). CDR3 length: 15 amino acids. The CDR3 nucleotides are TGTGCCAGCAGCTTACGGACAGGGGGTAGGGAGACCCAGTACTTC. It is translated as CASSLRTGGRETQYF.

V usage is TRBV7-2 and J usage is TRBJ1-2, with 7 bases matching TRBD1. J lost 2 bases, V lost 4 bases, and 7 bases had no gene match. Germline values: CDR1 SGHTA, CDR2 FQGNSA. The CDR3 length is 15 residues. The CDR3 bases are TGTGCCAGCAGCTACAGGGGCTCTTTAAACTATGGCTACACCTTC. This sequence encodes CASSYRGSLNYGYTF.

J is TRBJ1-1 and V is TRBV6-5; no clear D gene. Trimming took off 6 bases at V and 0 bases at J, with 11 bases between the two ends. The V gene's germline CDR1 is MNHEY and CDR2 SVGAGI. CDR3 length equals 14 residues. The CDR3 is CASSLSVMNTEAFF. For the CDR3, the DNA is TGTGCCAGCAGCCTTTCTGTTATGAACACTGAAGCTTTCTTT.